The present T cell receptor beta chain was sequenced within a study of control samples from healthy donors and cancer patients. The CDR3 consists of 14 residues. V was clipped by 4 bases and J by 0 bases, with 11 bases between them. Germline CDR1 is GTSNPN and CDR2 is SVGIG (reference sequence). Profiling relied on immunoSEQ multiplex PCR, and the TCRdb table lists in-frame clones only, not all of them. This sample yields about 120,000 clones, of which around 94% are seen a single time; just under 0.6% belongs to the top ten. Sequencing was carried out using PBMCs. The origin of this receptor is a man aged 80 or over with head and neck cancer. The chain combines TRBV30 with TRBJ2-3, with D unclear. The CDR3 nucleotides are TGTGCCTGGACCCCCCGCTCTAGCACAGATACGCAGTATTTT. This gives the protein CAWTPRSSTDTQYF.